Listed below are T cell receptor beta chains from one sample, sequenced in a study of blood T cell repertoires in COVID-19. The data were produced by immunoSEQ multiplex PCR, yet TCRdb's version contains in-frame clones alone and is incomplete. The sample shows 400,000 or so clones, 80% to 90% of them seen only once. Sequencing was performed on peripheral blood. The receptors were sampled from a man between 18 and 35 years old with COVID-19, enrolled during active disease. The CDR3 runs from the conserved cysteine through the conserved F or W. The D gene is left open where the match is weak. A row's size may be missing; if present it is once, few, many or a size class.

TRBJ2-7	TRBD1	-	19	TRBV27	CASRSGTGLLQSGDYEQYF	TGTGCCAGCAGATCCGGGACAGGACTTCTACAGTCGGGAGATTACGAGCAGTACTTC
TRBJ1-5	-	-	15	TRBV5-8	CASSLVSLSNQPQHF	TGTGCCAGCAGCTTGGTTTCCCTTAGCAATCAGCCCCAGCATTTT
TRBJ2-1	TRBD2	-	14	TRBV6-5	CASTRTSGSSEQFF	TGTGCCAGCACCAGGACTAGCGGGAGTTCTGAGCAGTTCTTC
TRBJ2-7	-	-	15	TRBV5-1	CASSLAAGEGYEQYF	TGCGCCAGCAGCTTGGCCGCGGGTGAGGGTTACGAGCAGTACTTC
TRBJ1-4	-	-	14	TRBV30	CAWSDRGAGEKLFF	TGTGCCTGGAGTGATCGGGGGGCAGGGGAAAAACTGTTTTTT
TRBJ2-3	TRBD2	few	17	TRBV3-1/TRBV3-2	CASSGWASGDYTDTQYF	TGTGCCAGCAGCGGCTGGGCTAGCGGGGACTACACAGATACGCAGTATTTT
TRBJ1-5	TRBD1	-	14	TRBV3-1/TRBV3-2	CASSPQQGLGPQHF	TGTGCCAGCAGCCCTCAACAGGGGTTGGGGCCCCAGCATTTT
TRBJ2-7	-	-	12	TRBV2	CASSGESYEQYF	TGTGCCAGCAGTGGTGAGTCCTACGAGCAGTACTTC
TRBJ2-5	TRBD1	-	15	TRBV6-5	CASSLGQGVVETQYF	TGTGCCAGCAGTTTGGGACAGGGGGTAGTAGAGACCCAGTACTTC
TRBJ2-7	-	-	13	TRBV5-5	CASTPPSSYEQYF	TGTGCCAGCACCCCACCGAGCTCCTACGAGCAGTACTTC
TRBJ2-4	TRBD2	-	15	TRBV7-8	CASSLASGGQNIQYF	TGTGCCAGCAGCTTAGCTAGCGGGGGACAAAACATTCAGTACTTC
TRBJ2-5	-	once	12	TRBV12-3/TRBV12-4	CASSLERGTQYF	TGTGCCAGCAGTTTAGAAAGAGGGACCCAGTACTTC
TRBJ1-4	-	once	15	TRBV6-5	CASSYSGRLNEKLFF	TGTGCCAGCAGTTACTCAGGCCGACTAAATGAAAAACTGTTTTTT
TRBJ2-7	-	-	15	TRBV7-9	CASSLVGWGRNEQYF	TGTGCCAGCAGCTTAGTCGGCTGGGGGCGCAACGAGCAGTACTTC
TRBJ2-1	TRBD2	few	15	TRBV7-9	CASSPTGSGSDEQFF	TGTGCCAGCAGCCCCACCGGGAGCGGGAGTGACGAGCAGTTCTTC
TRBJ2-3	TRBD2	once	16	TRBV6-2/TRBV6-3	CASSRGLAGGVDTQYF	TGTGCCAGCAGTAGGGGTCTAGCGGGAGGCGTGGATACGCAGTATTTT
TRBJ2-7	TRBD1	-	15	TRBV5-1	CASSFTGEFTYEQYF	TGCGCCAGCAGCTTTACAGGGGAGTTTACCTACGAGCAGTACTTC
TRBJ2-3	TRBD2	-	16	TRBV9	CASSVGSGGIADTQYF	TGTGCCAGCAGCGTGGGTTCCGGGGGGATCGCAGATACGCAGTATTTT
TRBJ2-5	TRBD2	-	15	TRBV7-7	CASSNSGGYQETQYF	TGTGCCAGCAGCAACAGCGGGGGATACCAAGAGACCCAGTACTTC
TRBJ2-1	-	-	14	TRBV7-9	CASSFQGSYNEQFF	TGTGCCAGCAGCTTCCAGGGGAGCTACAATGAGCAGTTCTTC
TRBJ1-5	-	-	15	TRBV24-1	CATSGGGEWGQPQHF	TGTGCCACCAGTGGGGGCGGGGAGTGGGGTCAGCCCCAGCATTTT
TRBJ1-2	-	-	14	TRBV5-1	CASSLAGPNYGYTF	TGCGCCAGCAGCTTGGCAGGGCCCAACTATGGCTACACCTTC
TRBJ2-2	-	-	16	TRBV5-1	CASSFRDSQNTGELFF	TGCGCCAGCAGCTTCCGGGACTCCCAGAACACCGGGGAGCTGTTTTTT
TRBJ1-3	TRBD1	once	15	TRBV15	CATSRDRGAGNTIYF	TGTGCCACCAGCAGAGACAGGGGGGCTGGAAACACCATATATTTT
TRBJ2-3	-	-	11	TRBV28	CASISTDTQYF	TGTGCCTCCATTAGCACAGATACGCAGTATTTT
TRBJ1-3	-	-	15	TRBV3-1/TRBV3-2	CASSQTGSSGNTIYF	TGTGCCAGCAGCCAAACAGGGAGCTCTGGAAACACCATATATTTT
TRBJ2-1	TRBD2	-	15	TRBV5-1	CASSLGSLAGPRMFF	TGCGCCAGCAGCTTGGGCTCTCTAGCGGGCCCTCGGATGTTCTTC
TRBJ2-7	TRBD2	-	15	TRBV29-1	CSVERVAGTSYEQYF	TGCAGCGTTGAAAGGGTAGCGGGGACCTCCTACGAGCAGTACTTC
TRBJ2-1	-	-	13	TRBV11-3	CASSSDYLNEQFF	TGTGCCAGCTCTTCGGACTACCTAAATGAGCAGTTCTTC
TRBJ1-1	-	-	12	TRBV5-6	CASSLGGPEAFF	TGTGCCAGCAGCTTAGGAGGGCCTGAAGCTTTCTTT
TRBJ1-1	-	-	14	TRBV5-1	CASSLAAGGTEAFF	TGCGCCAGCAGCTTGGCCGCAGGAGGAACTGAAGCTTTCTTT
TRBJ1-2	TRBD1	-	15	TRBV2	CASLPQGGNNYGYTF	TGTGCCAGCCTCCCGCAGGGGGGAAATAACTATGGCTACACCTTC
TRBJ2-2	TRBD1	-	14	TRBV6-5	CASSYGQGRRELFF	TGTGCCAGCAGCTACGGACAGGGTCGGAGGGAGCTGTTTTTT
TRBJ1-5	-	-	16	TRBV21-1	CASRNKVWSVNQPQHF	TGTGCCAGCAGGAATAAGGTATGGAGCGTCAATCAGCCCCAGCATTTT
TRBJ1-4	TRBD1	-	15	TRBV6-6	CASSQGTGTNEKLFF	TGTGCCAGCAGTCAGGGGACAGGGACTAATGAAAAACTGTTTTTT
TRBJ1-3	-	-	15	TRBV18	CASSPIPSSGNTIYF	TGTGCCAGCTCGCCCATACCCAGCTCTGGAAACACCATATATTTT
TRBJ1-2	-	-	16	TRBV14	CASSQDGGGMGSGYTF	TGTGCCAGCAGCCAAGATGGCGGAGGGATGGGTAGCGGCTACACCTTC